The T cell receptor beta chain under discussion was sequenced for a study of T cells after yellow fever vaccination. Study-wide results and caveats: Repertoires obtained by FACS sorting could include abundant clonotypes that entered as contaminants from the bulk population.

The germline gives CDR1 MRHNA, CDR2 SNTAGT. The CDR3 contains 15 residues. Deletions cut 2 bases from V and 0 bases from J, with 8 bases between. TCRdb fed the 5' RACE reads into MiXCR, producing one record per CDR3 protein. The repertoire holds about 630,000 distinct CDR3 sequences, with roughly an eighth as singletons. This clonotype was seen a handful of times. Its antigen is unknown. The sequence was obtained from a man aged 30 to 45 who received the YFV17D yellow fever vaccine. This chain links TRBV6-4 with TRBJ2-1; D remains unclear. The source material was PBMCs, sampled on the day of the yellow fever booster vaccination. The CDR3 region is CASSDRARSYNEQFF. The CDR3 region has the DNA TGTGCCAGCAGTGACCGGGCGCGCTCCTACAATGAGCAGTTCTTC.